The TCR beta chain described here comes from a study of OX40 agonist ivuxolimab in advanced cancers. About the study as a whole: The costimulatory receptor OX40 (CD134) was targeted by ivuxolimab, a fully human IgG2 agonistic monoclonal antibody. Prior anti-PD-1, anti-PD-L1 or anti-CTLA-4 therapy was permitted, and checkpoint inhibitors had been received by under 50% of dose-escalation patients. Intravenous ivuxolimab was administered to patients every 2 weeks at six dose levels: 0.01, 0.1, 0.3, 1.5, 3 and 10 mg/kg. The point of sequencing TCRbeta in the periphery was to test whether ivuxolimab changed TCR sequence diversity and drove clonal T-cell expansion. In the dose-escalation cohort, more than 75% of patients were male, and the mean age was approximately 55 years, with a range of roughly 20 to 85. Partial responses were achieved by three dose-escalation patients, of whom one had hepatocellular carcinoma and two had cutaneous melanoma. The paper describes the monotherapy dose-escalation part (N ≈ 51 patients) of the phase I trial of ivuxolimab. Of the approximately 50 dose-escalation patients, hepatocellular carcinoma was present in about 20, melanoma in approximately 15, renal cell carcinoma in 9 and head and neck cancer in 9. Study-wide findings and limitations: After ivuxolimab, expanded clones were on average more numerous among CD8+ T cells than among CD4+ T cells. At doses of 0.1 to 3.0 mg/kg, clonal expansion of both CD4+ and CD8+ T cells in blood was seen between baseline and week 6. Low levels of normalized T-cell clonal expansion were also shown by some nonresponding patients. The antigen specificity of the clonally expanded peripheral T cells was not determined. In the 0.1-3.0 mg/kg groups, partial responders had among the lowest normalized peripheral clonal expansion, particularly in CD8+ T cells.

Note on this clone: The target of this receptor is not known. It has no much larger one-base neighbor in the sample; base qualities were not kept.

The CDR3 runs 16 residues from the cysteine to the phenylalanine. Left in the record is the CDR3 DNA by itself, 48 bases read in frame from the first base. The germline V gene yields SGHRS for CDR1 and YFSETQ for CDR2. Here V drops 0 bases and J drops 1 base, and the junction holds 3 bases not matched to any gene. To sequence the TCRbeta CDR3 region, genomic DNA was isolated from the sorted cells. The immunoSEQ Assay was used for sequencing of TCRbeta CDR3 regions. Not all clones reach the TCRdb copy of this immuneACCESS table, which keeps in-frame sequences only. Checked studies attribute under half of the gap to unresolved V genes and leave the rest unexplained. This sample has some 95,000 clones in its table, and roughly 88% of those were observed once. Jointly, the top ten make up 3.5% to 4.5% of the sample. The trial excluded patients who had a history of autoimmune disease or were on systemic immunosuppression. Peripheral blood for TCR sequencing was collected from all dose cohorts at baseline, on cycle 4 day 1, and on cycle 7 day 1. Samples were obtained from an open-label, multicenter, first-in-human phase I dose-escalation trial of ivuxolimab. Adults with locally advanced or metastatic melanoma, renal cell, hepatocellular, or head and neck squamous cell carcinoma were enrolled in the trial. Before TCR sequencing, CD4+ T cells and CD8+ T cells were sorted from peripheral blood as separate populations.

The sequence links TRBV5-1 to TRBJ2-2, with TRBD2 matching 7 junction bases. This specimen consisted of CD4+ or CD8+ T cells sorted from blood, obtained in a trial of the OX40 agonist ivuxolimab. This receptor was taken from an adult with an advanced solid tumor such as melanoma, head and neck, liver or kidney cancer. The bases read TGCGCCAGCAGCTTGGTGACTAGCCTGAACACCGGGGAGCTGTTTTTT. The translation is CASSLVTSLNTGELFF.